This TCR beta chain is drawn from a study of tumor-infiltrating lymphocytes in primary liver carcinoma (dated by TCRdb to the late 2010s). Looking at the study overall: Of the five patients, three men and two women aged 30 to 69 years, four had hepatocellular carcinoma and one had combined HCC and intrahepatic cholangiocarcinoma. Samples yielded roughly 3.5 to 7.13 million productive TCRbeta reads; read depth did not differ significantly between tissue types. A total of 35 or so specimens from 5 patients, comprising some 25 tumor regions, 5 adjacent noncancerous liver tissues and 5 peripheral blood samples, were covered by TCRbeta repertoire sequencing. Across five regions of each liver tumor, along with adjacent normal tissue and blood, the study brought together TCRbeta repertoire sequencing, expression microarrays and whole-exome sequencing. The five patients had tumors of stage T1-T3 N0M0, with maximum diameters ranging from 4.2 to 10 cm. Repertoires from technical replicates were highly reproducible, with mean shared-clone rates roughly 0.87 and correlation coefficients above 0.95.

About this clonotype: The target of this receptor is not known. This sequence may be a read error, since a much larger clone differs from it by one base.

The full study reports these points: Only the TCR beta chain was sequenced, so true repertoire diversity is likely underestimated because unpaired alpha chains were not captured. With just a few patients in the study, the authors point out that the findings should be validated in a larger study. Bulk unsorted samples precluded comparing CD4+ and CD8+ T cell repertoires. Pairs of tumor regions showed greater repertoire overlap (mean about 36%) than tumor-adjacent pairs (about 17%) or tumor-blood pairs (approximately 15%), which is consistent with antigen-driven expansion. The top 250 clones made up a significantly larger repertoire fraction in tumors than in blood (p = 0.039).

Without any cell sorting, total RNA and DNA were extracted together from approximately 22-30 mg of bulk tissue using the AllPrep DNA/RNA mini kit. Between late 2015 and March 2016, roughly five patients in China with histopathologically diagnosed primary liver carcinoma had surgical resection. Chronic HBV infection was present in the patients, and the patients were treatment-naive at sampling. Fresh tumor and adjacent tissue pieces were bisected, with one half stored in RNAlater at -80 degrees C and the other half sent for histology. In the germline V gene, CDR1 corresponds to ENHRY and CDR2 to SYGVKD. The CDR3 runs 16 amino acids, cysteine and phenylalanine included. The entry retains the CDR3 DNA only, 48 bases that are in frame from base 1. V is shortened by 7 bases, J by 3 bases, and the region joining them spans 22 bases. A constant-region primer and ProtoScript II reverse transcriptase were used to reverse-transcribe TCRbeta-specific cDNA from about 0.55 ug total RNA. Construction of the TCRbeta libraries relied on three nested rounds of multiplex PCR, following a slightly modified ARM-PCR procedure. Each of the first two PCR rounds ran for approximately 10 cycles and used multiplex TRBV1-TRBV30 forward primers together with a Cbeta reverse primer. A final 25-cycle PCR with Deep VentR polymerase added sample barcodes and Illumina adapters. Before sequencing, amplicons of 200-500 bp were gel-purified using a QIAquick gel extraction kit. TCRbeta amplicons were sequenced on an Illumina HiSeq 2500 with 250-bp paired-end reads. The study's processing was this. Trimmomatic v0.33 was used to quality-trim the reads, and FLASH v1.2.11 was used to merge paired reads so that full CDR3 sequences could be recovered. V, D and J germline segments were assigned to the rearranged TCRbeta sequences by MiGEC v1.2.1b. Clonotype statistics, along with Shannon-Wiener diversity indices, were calculated using VDJtools v1.0.0. To cut down on sampling bias, every analysis after diversity analysis relied on just the 250 most abundant clonotypes from each sample. Through fastp at Q25 and MiXCR, TCRdb rebuilt clones from the public reads, retaining in-frame beta chains. Merged by CDR3 protein, the rows form single entries marked with the most common genes and DNA. TCRdb, rather than the study authors, made the V and J calls. In all, the sample holds just under 95,000 distinct CDR3 sequences, and just under 70% of those were seen once. Under 30% of the sample is taken by the ten largest.

The rearrangement joined TRBV10-3 to TRBJ2-7; TRBD2 is a possible D gene, resting on 6 matching bases. Sequences were obtained from tumor-adjacent normal liver tissue. The sequence derives from a man aged 40-55 years with primary liver carcinoma and hepatitis B virus infection. CDR3 protein: CAIKRVPGPTNYEQYF. The base sequence is TGTGCCATCAAGCGGGTGCCGGGACCAACAAACTACGAGCAGTACTTC.